The 19 T cell receptor beta chains listed next were all sequenced from one sample in a study of blood T cell repertoires in COVID-19. Profiling relied on immunoSEQ multiplex PCR, and the TCRdb table lists in-frame clones only, not all of them. The table has a few hundred thousand clones, approximately 83% seen once. Sample: PBMCs or T cells enriched from blood (not recorded which). These receptors originate from a man aged 25-45 years who had recovered from COVID-19.

The chain carries TRBV19 and TRBJ2-1; 7 positions match TRBD1. J lost 7 bases, V lost 8 bases, and 11 bases had no gene match. Germline V lookup: CDR1 LNHDA, CDR2 SQIVND (reference sequence). The CDR3 length is 14 residues. The CDR3 reads CASGHRGSKNEQFF. CDR3 coding DNA: TGTGCCAGTGGCCACAGGGGAAGTAAGAATGAGCAGTTCTTC.

The CDR3 loop is CASSLASTEKVYEQYF. The CDR3 DNA follows: TGTGCCAGCAGCTTAGCCTCGACAGAAAAAGTCTACGAGCAGTACTTC. This chain links TRBV7-8 with TRBJ2-7; a possible D gene is TRBD1 (5 bases). V was shortened by 0 bases and J by 3 bases, with 15 bases between the two germline ends. Germline CDR1 is SGHVS and CDR2 is FQNEAQ. This CDR3 spans 16 amino acids.

The chain employs TRBV5-1 and TRBJ2-7, with D possibly TRBD1 on 6 matching bases. The V end was cut by 7 bases, the J end by 1 base, with 15 bases between. This CDR3 comprises 14 residues. Germline loops: CDR1 SGHRS, CDR2 YFSETQ. This CDR3 is CASAAGVWSYEQYF. The CDR3, as DNA: TGCGCCAGCGCCGCAGGGGTTTGGTCCTACGAGCAGTACTTC.

The chain uses TRBV6-5 and TRBJ1-5, with 8 positions matching TRBD1. The CDR3 length is 13 residues. Germline V lookup: CDR1 MNHEY, CDR2 SVGAGI. The ends lost 4 bases at V and 7 bases at J; junction bases unmatched: 3. This CDR3 reads CASSSRDRQPQHF. DNA for the CDR3: TGTGCCAGCAGTTCCCGGGACAGGCAGCCCCAGCATTTT.

The chain carries TRBV2 and TRBJ1-1, with D possibly matching TRBD1 (5 bases). Germline V gene lookup returns CDR1 SNHLY and CDR2 FYNNEI. V lost 10 bases, J lost 4 bases, and 16 bases lay in between. The CDR3 runs to 13 residues. DNA for the CDR3: TGTGCCATCACCCCAAAAGGGGCCACTGAAGCTTTCTTT. It encodes CAITPKGATEAFF.

The chain has TRBV5-4 and TRBJ2-7; 9 positions agree with TRBD1. The CDR3 has 14 residues. J gave up 3 bases and V 4 bases, and 5 bases lay outside the gene matches. The germline gives CDR1 SGHNT, CDR2 YYREEE (reference sequence). CDR3: CASSMTGGSYEQYF. The CDR3 bases are TGTGCCAGCAGCATGACAGGGGGAAGCTACGAGCAGTACTTC. Full variable domain (remainder filled in from reference TRBV5-4 and TRBJ2-7): ETGVTQSPTHLIKTRGQQVTLRCSSQSGHNTVSWYQQALGQGPQFIFQYYREEENGRGNFPPRFSGLQFPNYSSELNVNALELDDSALYLCASSMTGGSYEQYFGPGTRLTVT.

The J gene is TRBJ1-1, the V gene TRBV11-2; D unclear. This CDR3 comprises 13 residues. V lost 4 bases and J 3 bases, leaving 9 bases between the germline ends. From germline, CDR1 is SGHAT and CDR2 FQNNGV. The CDR3 nucleotides read TGTGCCAGCAGCTCCGACATGGACACTGAAGCTTTCTTT. Residues: CASSSDMDTEAFF.

This rearrangement joins TRBV7-9 to TRBJ2-3; 12 nucleotides line up with TRBD2. Germline CDR1 is SEHNR and CDR2 is FQNEAQ (reference sequence). With 6 bases clipped from V and 3 bases from J, the junction kept 7 bases outside the gene matches. The CDR3 runs to 16 residues. As DNA, the CDR3 is TGTGCCAGCAGGTCCCAACTAGCGGGGGGTACAGATACGCAGTATTTT. Amino acid sequence: CASRSQLAGGTDTQYF.

This chain uses TRBV29-1 with TRBJ2-5; 8 bases map to TRBD1. The CDR3 spans 14 residues. J gave up 5 bases and V 8 bases, and 13 bases lay outside the gene matches. Per the germline V gene, CDR1 is SQVTM and CDR2 is ANQGSEA. CDR3 amino acids: CSFSQGAVRETQYF. The DNA of the CDR3 is TGCAGCTTCAGTCAGGGGGCGGTCCGTGAGACCCAGTACTTC.

The chain carries TRBV6-2 or TRBV6-3 and TRBJ2-1; 8 nucleotides line up with TRBD1. The germline gives CDR1 MNHEY, CDR2 SVGEGT. The CDR3 has 14 residues. V lost 5 bases to trimming and J lost 1 base; unmatched junction nucleotides: 1. The CDR3 reads CASSRQGSYNEQFF. CDR3 sequence (DNA): TGTGCCAGCAGTCGACAGGGGTCCTACAATGAGCAGTTCTTC.

V is TRBV27 and J is TRBJ1-2; D gene unclear. V was shortened by 0 bases and J by 4 bases, with 24 bases between the two germline ends. This CDR3 contains 19 residues. Per germline, CDR1 MNHEY and CDR2 SMNVEV (reference sequence). CDR3 in amino acids: CASSLSIRNARNLFYGYTF. The CDR3 region has the DNA TGTGCCAGCAGTTTATCGATTCGCAATGCCAGGAACCTATTCTATGGCTACACCTTC.

The J gene is TRBJ1-1, the V gene TRBV30, with D possibly matching TRBD1 (6 bases). CDR3 size: 17 residues. Looked up from germline, CDR1 is GTSNPN and CDR2 is SVGIG (reference sequence). The V gene lost 2 bases and the J gene lost 0 bases, with 19 bases spanning the gap. DNA of the CDR3: TGTGCCTGGAGTTTAATGGTTAGTGCAGGGGTGAACACTGAAGCTTTCTTT. Its protein product is CAWSLMVSAGVNTEAFF.

The V gene is TRBV27, the J gene TRBJ1-3; 7 positions match TRBD1. V was clipped by 4 bases and J by 0 bases; unmatched bases: 12. CDR1 is MNHEY and CDR2 is SMNVEV in the germline V gene (reference sequence). There are 18 residues in the CDR3. The CDR3 DNA sequence: TGTGCCAGCAGTTCAACCAAGACAGGGCATCTCTCTGGAAACACCATATATTTT. Amino acids: CASSSTKTGHLSGNTIYF.

The chain joins TRBV11-3 to TRBJ2-1; tentative D call: TRBD1 (8 bases). Deletions cut 6 bases from V and 7 bases from J, with 16 bases between. Germline CDR1 is SGHNT and CDR2 is YENEEA. CDR3 size: 14 residues. The CDR3 spells CASRSDRGGNEQFF. CDR3 in DNA: TGTGCCAGCAGGAGTGACAGGGGAGGGAATGAGCAGTTCTTC.

The chain carries TRBV18 and TRBJ2-2; TRBD1 matches 8 bases. V lost 0 bases, J lost 0 bases, and 6 bases stayed unmatched. The CDR3 runs 18 residues. CDR1 and CDR2 (germline): KGHSH, LQKENI. The CDR3 sequence: CASSPPRDRGTNTGELFF. CDR3 nucleotide sequence: TGTGCCAGCTCACCACCGCGAGACAGGGGCACGAACACCGGGGAGCTGTTTTTT.

The gene calls are TRBV19 and TRBJ1-5, with a tentative D call TRBD1 (5 bases). V was trimmed by 2 bases and J by 1 base, leaving 15 bases between them. CDR1 is LNHDA and CDR2 is SQIVND in the germline V gene (reference sequence). The CDR3 runs to 17 residues. CDR3 protein: CASSIMFNGGSNQPQHF. CDR3 bases: TGTGCCAGTAGTATAATGTTTAACGGGGGAAGCAATCAGCCCCAGCATTTT.

The V call is TRBV5-4, the J call TRBJ1-6; 7 nucleotides align to TRBD1. The V and J ends lost 5 bases and 1 base, in that order; junction bases with no gene match: 9. Germline V CDR1 and CDR2: SGHNT, YYREEE (reference sequence). The CDR3 totals 17 residues. The CDR3 nucleotides read TGTGCCAGCAGAGACGACAGGGAGAGGTCCTATAATTCACCCCTCCACTTT. The encoded protein is CASRDDRERSYNSPLHF.

In its sample, this clone was seen a few times. The rearrangement links TRBV25-1 to TRBJ1-6; 9 nucleotides align to TRBD1. Germline CDR1 is MGHDK and CDR2 is SYGVNS. The length of the CDR3 is 15 residues. Trimming took 7 bases from V and 7 from J; bases not matched to a gene: 8. CDR3 DNA: TGTGCCAGCAAGGTTGGACAGGGGTCCAATTCACCCCTCCACTTT. As protein: CASKVGQGSNSPLHF.

V gene TRBV7-9 combines with J gene TRBJ1-1, with 7 bases lining up with TRBD1. CDR1 and CDR2 from the germline V gene are SEHNR and FQNEAQ (reference sequence). With V trimmed by 4 bases and J by 11 bases, 10 bases remained unmatched. The CDR3 covers 13 residues. The CDR3 sequence: CASSSQTGTEAFF. CDR3 bases: TGTGCCAGCAGCTCTCAAACCGGGACAGAGGCTTTCTTT.